This TCR beta chain originates from a study of blood T cell repertoires in COVID-19. As for the study in general: Acute and convalescent COVID-19 samples came from the United States, Italy and Spain. Sample material is recorded as cDNA or gDNA derived from T cells, B-cell-depleted T cells, or PBMCs.

V shed 2 bases, J shed 5 bases, and the junction held 8 bases outside the gene matches. Germline V gene data show CDR1 as SNHLY and CDR2 as FYNNEI. The CDR3 is made up of 16 amino acids. Under the authors' procedure: Reference gene primer amplification yielded estimated nucleated cell counts. This table comes from immunoSEQ multiplex PCR, and its TCRdb copy is limited to in-frame clones, with some not included. V and J calls and clone size are as listed in that table; D and trimming were resolved from the DNA. The table lists fewer than 150,000 clones, roughly 81% of them singletons. The chain has TRBV2 and TRBJ2-7; 11 bases are shared with TRBD2. This TCR derives from a man in his forties with acute or convalescent COVID-19. The specimen was peripheral blood. The CDR3 region is CASSEPLSGGAHEQYF. The CDR3, as DNA: TGTGCCAGCAGTGAACCCCTTAGCGGGGGGGCCCACGAGCAGTACTTC.